The 2 T cell receptor beta chains in this list originate from one sample, sequenced in a study of hypomethylating agent response in myelodysplastic syndrome. Assay: immunoSEQ multiplex PCR; the TCRdb copy retains only in-frame clones and omits some. The data show a few thousand clones, roughly 78% seen once. This specimen was bone marrow, taken before or after starting hypomethylating agent treatment for myelodysplastic syndrome (not recorded which). The receptors shown here come from a human donor with myelodysplastic syndrome.

The rearrangement links TRBV18 to TRBJ2-7, with TRBD1 matching over 7 bases. The ends lost 3 bases at V and 0 bases at J; junction bases unmatched: 2. From germline, CDR1 is KGHSH and CDR2 LQKENI. The CDR3 runs 14 residues. CDR3 residues: CASSPGTVSYEQYF. DNA for the CDR3: TGTGCCAGCTCACCCGGGACAGTCTCCTACGAGCAGTACTTC.

The rearrangement uses TRBV18 and TRBJ1-1; perhaps TRBD1 as D (5 bases). Germline loops: CDR1 KGHSH, CDR2 LQKENI. Trimming stripped 6 bases from V and 0 bases from J, with 11 bases between. The CDR3 consists of 14 residues. The CDR3 sequence: CASSLDRMNTEAFF. The CDR3 DNA sequence: TGTGCCAGCTCTTTAGACAGAATGAACACTGAAGCTTTCTTT.